This T cell receptor (beta chain) came from a study of cytomegalovirus exposure and HLA in healthy donors. General study results and limits: The analysis excluded some indistinguishable V segments, including TRBV6-2 and TRBV6-3. Reports state that TCR beta sequences accurately predicted most subjects' HLA-A and HLA-B alleles. A list of 150 to 200 TCR beta chains associated with cytomegalovirus was given.

The CDR3 length is 14 residues. V gave up 5 bases and J gave up 3 bases, with 13 bases separating them. Germline loops: CDR1 MDHEN, CDR2 SYDVKM. As for this clone: What it binds is not known.

PCR amplification relied on 60 Vbeta primers (plus 13 Jbeta primers). Generated by immunoSEQ multiplex PCR, the TCRdb table keeps only in-frame clones and is missing some. The sample records 140,000 to 150,000 clones, less than 10% being singletons. The chain couples TRBV28 to TRBJ1-2; D unresolved. Material for sequencing was PBMCs. The source of this sequence is a male donor in good health and CMV-seronegative. CDR3 in DNA: TGTGCCAGCAGTCGCTTGGGCGAATACTATGGCTACACCTTC. Encoded protein: CASSRLGEYYGYTF.